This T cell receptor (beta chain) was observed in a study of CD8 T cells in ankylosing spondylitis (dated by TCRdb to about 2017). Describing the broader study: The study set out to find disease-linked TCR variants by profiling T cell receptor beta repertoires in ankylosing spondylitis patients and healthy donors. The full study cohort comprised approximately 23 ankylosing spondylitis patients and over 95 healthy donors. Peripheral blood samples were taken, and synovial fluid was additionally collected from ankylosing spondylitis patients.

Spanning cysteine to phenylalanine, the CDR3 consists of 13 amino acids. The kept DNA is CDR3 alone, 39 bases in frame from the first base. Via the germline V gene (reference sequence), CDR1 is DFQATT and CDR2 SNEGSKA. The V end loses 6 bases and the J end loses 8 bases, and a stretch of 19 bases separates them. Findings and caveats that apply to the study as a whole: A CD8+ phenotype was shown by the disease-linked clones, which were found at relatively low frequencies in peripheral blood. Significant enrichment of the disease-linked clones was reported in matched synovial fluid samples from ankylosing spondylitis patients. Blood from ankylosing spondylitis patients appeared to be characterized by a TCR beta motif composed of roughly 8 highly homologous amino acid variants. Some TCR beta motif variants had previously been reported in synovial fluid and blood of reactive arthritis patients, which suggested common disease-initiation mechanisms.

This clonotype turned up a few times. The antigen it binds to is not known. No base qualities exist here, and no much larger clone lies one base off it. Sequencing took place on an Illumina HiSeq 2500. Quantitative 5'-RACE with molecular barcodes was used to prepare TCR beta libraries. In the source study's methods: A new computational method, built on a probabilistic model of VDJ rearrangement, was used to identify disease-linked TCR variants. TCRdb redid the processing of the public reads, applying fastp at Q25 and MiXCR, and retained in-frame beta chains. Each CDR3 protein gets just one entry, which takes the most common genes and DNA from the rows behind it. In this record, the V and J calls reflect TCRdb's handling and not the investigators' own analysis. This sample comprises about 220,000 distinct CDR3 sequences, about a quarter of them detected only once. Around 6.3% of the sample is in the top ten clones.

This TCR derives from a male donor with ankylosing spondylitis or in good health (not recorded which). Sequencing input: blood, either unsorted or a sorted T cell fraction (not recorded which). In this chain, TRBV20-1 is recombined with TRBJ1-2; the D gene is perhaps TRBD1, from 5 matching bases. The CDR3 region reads CSANDRWGRGYTF. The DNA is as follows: TGCAGTGCAAACGATCGCTGGGGCAGAGGCTACACCTTC.